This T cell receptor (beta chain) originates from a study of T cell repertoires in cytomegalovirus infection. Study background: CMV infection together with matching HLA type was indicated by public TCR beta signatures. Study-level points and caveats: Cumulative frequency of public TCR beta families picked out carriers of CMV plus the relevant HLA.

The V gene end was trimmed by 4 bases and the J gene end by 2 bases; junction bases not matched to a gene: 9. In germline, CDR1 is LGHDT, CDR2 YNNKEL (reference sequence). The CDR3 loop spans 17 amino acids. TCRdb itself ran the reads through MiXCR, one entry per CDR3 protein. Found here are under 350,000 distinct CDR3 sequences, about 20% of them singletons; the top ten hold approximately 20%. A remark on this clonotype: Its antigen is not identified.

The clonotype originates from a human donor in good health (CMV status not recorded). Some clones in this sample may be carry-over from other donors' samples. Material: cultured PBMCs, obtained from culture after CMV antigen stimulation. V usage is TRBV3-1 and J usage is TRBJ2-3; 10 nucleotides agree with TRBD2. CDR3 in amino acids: CASSPDRSGRATDTQYF. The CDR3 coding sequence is TGTGCCAGCAGCCCCGACCGGAGCGGGAGGGCCACAGATACGCAGTATTTT.